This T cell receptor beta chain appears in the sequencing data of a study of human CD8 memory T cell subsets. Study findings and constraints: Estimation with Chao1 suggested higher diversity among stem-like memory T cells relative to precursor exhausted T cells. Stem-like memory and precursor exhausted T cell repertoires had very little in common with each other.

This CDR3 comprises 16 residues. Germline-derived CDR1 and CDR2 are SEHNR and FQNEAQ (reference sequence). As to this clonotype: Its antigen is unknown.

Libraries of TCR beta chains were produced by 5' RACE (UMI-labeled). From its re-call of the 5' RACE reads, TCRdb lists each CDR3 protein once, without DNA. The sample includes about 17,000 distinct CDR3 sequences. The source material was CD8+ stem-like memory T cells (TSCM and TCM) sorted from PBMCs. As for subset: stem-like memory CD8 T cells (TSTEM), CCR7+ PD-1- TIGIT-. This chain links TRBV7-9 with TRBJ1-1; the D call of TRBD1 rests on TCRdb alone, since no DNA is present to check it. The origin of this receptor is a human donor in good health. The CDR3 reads CASTPSPGGVHTEAFF. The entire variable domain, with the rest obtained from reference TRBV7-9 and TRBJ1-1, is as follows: DTGVSQNPRHKITKRGQNVTFRCDPISEHNRLYWYRQTLGQGPEFLTYFQNEAQLEKSRLLSDRFSAERPKGSFSTLEIQRTEQGDSAMYLCASTPSPGGVHTEAFFGQGTRLTVV.